The 14 T cell receptor beta chains below were found in one sample sequenced in a study of blood T cells in healthy people across ages. A second about 6 to 11 cycle PCR used barcoded and J-beta primers. TCRdb recomputed calls from the 5' RACE reads with MiXCR, one row per CDR3 protein. The data contain approximately 360,000 distinct CDR3 sequences, about 49% of them seen just once; the ten biggest clones take up over 40%. Sample: blood. The receptors here all came from a man aged 60-69 years in good health.

The V gene is TRBV2, the J gene TRBJ2-1; 10 bases agree with TRBD2. V was pared by 4 bases and J by 0 bases, with 9 bases of the junction left unmatched. The CDR3 spans 18 residues. Germline assignment: CDR1 SNHLY and CDR2 FYNNEI. CDR3 DNA: TGTGCCAGCAGTGCTGTTCGACTAGCGGGTAACTCCTACAATGAGCAGTTCTTC. Protein product: CASSAVRLAGNSYNEQFF.

This clonotype showed up just a few times. The chain combines TRBV29-1 with TRBJ2-3, with 11 bases matching TRBD2. Germline V CDR1 and CDR2: SQVTM, ANQGSEA. The length of the CDR3 is 14 residues. Unmatched junction bases numbered 6, after V lost 5 bases and J lost 5 bases. In nucleotides, the CDR3 is TGCAGCGTTAAGCCTAGCGGGAGGAAAGATACGCAGTATTTT. Its translation: CSVKPSGRKDTQYF.

This clonotype was counted a few times. The rearrangement uses TRBV12-3 or TRBV12-4 and TRBJ2-7; no firm D call. Deletions cut 2 bases from V and 7 bases from J, with 18 bases between. There are 15 residues in the CDR3. The CDR3 region is CASSLQLPFLGEQYF. The CDR3 region has the DNA TGTGCCAGCAGTTTACAACTACCCTTCCTGGGAGAGCAGTACTTC.

This rearrangement joins TRBV10-3 to TRBJ2-3; 8 bases line up with TRBD1. Trimming cost V 2 bases and J 3 bases; bases outside gene matches: 10. The CDR3 is 17 residues long. CDR1 ENHRY and CDR2 SYGVKD come from the germline V gene. The CDR3 loop is CAISEGDRGFGTDTQYF. The CDR3 nucleotides read TGTGCCATCAGTGAGGGCGACAGGGGATTTGGAACAGATACGCAGTATTTT.

This clonotype was found many times. The V and J genes are TRBV5-8 and TRBJ2-7; D is uncertain. The germline V gene encodes CDR1 SGHTS and CDR2 YDEGEE. V was cut by 2 bases and J by 1 base, with 1 base left in between. The CDR3 covers 11 residues. The CDR3 DNA sequence: TGTGCCAGCAGCTTTTCCTACGAGCAGTACTTC. Amino acid sequence: CASSFSYEQYF.

This clonotype was detected only a few times. This rearrangement joins TRBV6-5 to TRBJ2-3; TRBD2 might be the D (5 bases). Trimming shortened V by 8 bases and J by 1 base, and 10 bases separated the two germline ends. CDR1 MNHEY and CDR2 SVGAGI come from the germline V gene. This CDR3 region has 13 residues. The CDR3: CASLRTGTDTQYF. The CDR3 DNA follows: TGTGCCAGCCTGAGGACTGGCACAGATACGCAGTATTTT.

CDR3 in DNA: TGTGCCATCAGTGAGTCCCTTGGACAGGCCCAAGAGACCCAGTACTTC. It codes for CAISESLGQAQETQYF. The rearrangement links TRBV10-3 to TRBJ2-5; 7 bases match TRBD1. The CDR3 extends over 16 amino acids. Unmatched junction bases numbered 5, after V lost 0 bases and J lost 1 base. Germline lookup yields CDR1 ENHRY and CDR2 SYGVKD.

The chain joins TRBV12-3 or TRBV12-4 to TRBJ2-1, with 7 bases aligning to TRBD2. This CDR3 region has 14 residues. Germline trimming cut 8 bases from V and 6 bases from J; bases unmatched to any gene: 10. The CDR3 loop is CASGREAVGNEQFF. CDR3 sequence (DNA): TGTGCCAGCGGGAGGGAGGCGGTTGGCAATGAGCAGTTCTTC.

This clonotype has just a few counts. The chain carries TRBV7-2 and TRBJ2-3; D could derive from TRBD1 or TRBD2 (5 bases each). Trimming shortened V by 4 bases and J by 5 bases, and 13 bases separated the two germline ends. CDR1 is SGHTA and CDR2 is FQGNSA in the germline V gene. The CDR3 has 14 amino acids. CDR3 region: CASSSGRVGDTQYF. The CDR3 bases are TGTGCCAGCAGCTCGGGACGGGTGGGAGATACGCAGTATTTT.

The genes are TRBV18 and TRBJ2-3; 8 positions match TRBD1. The ends lost 6 bases at V and 4 bases at J; junction bases unmatched: 6. The CDR3 length is 14 residues. Per germline, CDR1 KGHSH and CDR2 LQKENI. The CDR3 DNA reads TGTGCCAGCTCCGGACAGGGTATCGCAGATACGCAGTATTTT. As protein: CASSGQGIADTQYF.

The V gene is TRBV25-1, the J gene TRBJ2-7, with TRBD1 matching over 7 bases. CDR1 is MGHDK and CDR2 is SYGVNS in the germline V gene. The CDR3 contains 14 residues. V was clipped by 8 bases and J by 3 bases; unmatched bases: 10. CDR3 bases: TGTGCCAGCGCCATCGGGACAGCGCACTACGAGCAGTACTTC. Encoded protein: CASAIGTAHYEQYF.

Here the CDR3 DNA reads TGTGCCACCGGAGGACAGCCGGGCCACGAGCAGTACTTC. Its translation is CATGGQPGHEQYF. The V and J genes are TRBV6-5 and TRBJ2-7; TRBD1 is a possible D gene (6 bases). This CDR3 has 13 residues. The germline V gene has CDR1 MNHEY and CDR2 SVGAGI. Between the trimmed V and J ends, which lost 10 bases and 5 bases, there was a span of 18 bases.

In its sample, this clonotype was seen a few times. The J gene is TRBJ2-3, the V gene TRBV5-1; no reliable D call. V lost 5 bases and J lost 4, with 8 bases in between. This CDR3 region has 12 residues. From germline, CDR1 is SGHRS and CDR2 YFSETQ. CDR3 region: CASSHTADTQYF. The CDR3 DNA sequence: TGCGCCAGCAGTCATACAGCAGATACGCAGTATTTT.

V usage is TRBV27 and J usage is TRBJ1-5, with 7 bases identical to TRBD1. The junction had 7 bases not matched to a gene; V was cut back by 5 bases and J by 3 bases. Germline V gives CDR1 MNHEY, CDR2 SMNVEV (reference sequence). This CDR3 is 15 amino acids long. CDR3 bases: TGTGCCAGCAGTCGAGGCGGACAGGTCAATCAGCCCCAGCATTTT. It codes for CASSRGGQVNQPQHF.